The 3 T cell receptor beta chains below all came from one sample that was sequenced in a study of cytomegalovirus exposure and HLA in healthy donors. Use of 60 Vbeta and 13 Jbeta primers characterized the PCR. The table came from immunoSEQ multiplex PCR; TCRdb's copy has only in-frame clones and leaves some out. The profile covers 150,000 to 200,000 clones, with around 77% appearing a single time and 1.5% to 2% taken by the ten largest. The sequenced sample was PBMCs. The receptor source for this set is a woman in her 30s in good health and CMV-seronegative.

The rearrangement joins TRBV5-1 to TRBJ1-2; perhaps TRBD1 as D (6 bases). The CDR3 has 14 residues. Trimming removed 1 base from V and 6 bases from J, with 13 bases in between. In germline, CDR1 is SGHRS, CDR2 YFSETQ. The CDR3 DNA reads TGCGCCAGCAGCTTGAGGTGGGGGCAAGATGGCTACACCTTC. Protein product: CASSLRWGQDGYTF.

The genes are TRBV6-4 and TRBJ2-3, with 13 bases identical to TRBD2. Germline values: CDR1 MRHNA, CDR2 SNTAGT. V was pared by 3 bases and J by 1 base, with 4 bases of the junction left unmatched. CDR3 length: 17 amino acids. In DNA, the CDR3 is TGTGCCAGCAGTGAGGGAACTAGCGGGGGGGGCACAGATACGCAGTATTTT. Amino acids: CASSEGTSGGGTDTQYF.

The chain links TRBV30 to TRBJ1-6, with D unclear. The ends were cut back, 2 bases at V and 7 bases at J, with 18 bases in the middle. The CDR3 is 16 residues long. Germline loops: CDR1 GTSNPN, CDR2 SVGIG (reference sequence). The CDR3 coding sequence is TGTGCCTGGAGTCAAAACTCCGGGTATCGAAATTCACCCCTCCACTTT. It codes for CAWSQNSGYRNSPLHF. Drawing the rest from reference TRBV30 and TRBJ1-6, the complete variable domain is SQTIHQWPATLVQPVGSPLSLECTVEGTSNPNLYWYRQAAGRGLQLLFYSVGIGQISSEVPQNLSASRPQDRQFILSSKKLLLSDSGFYLCAWSQNSGYRNSPLHFGNGTRLTVT.